These T cell receptor beta chains were read from a single sample in a study of blood T cell repertoires in COVID-19. Only in-frame clones appear in the TCRdb table, and some are missing; sequencing was by immunoSEQ multiplex PCR. The table records some 670,000 clones, 85% to 90% of them present only once. The sequenced sample was peripheral blood. These receptors were collected from a woman younger than 30 with acute or convalescent COVID-19. Both conserved end residues are part of each CDR3. The D gene is left open where the match is weak. Size is omitted from some rows. Given values are once, few, many or a class for expanded clones.

j_call clone_size v_call d_call cdr3_aa cdr3_nt
TRBJ2-1 once TRBV9 . CASSVLLAASNEQFF TGTGCCAGCAGCGTGTTATTAGCGGCCTCCAATGAGCAGTTCTTC
TRBJ1-3 . TRBV18 . CASSGVGGTFSGNTIYF TGTGCCAGCTCAGGGGTCGGAGGGACCTTCTCTGGAAACACCATATATTTT
TRBJ1-2 . TRBV7-2 TRBD1 CASSFGQGAWGYTF TGTGCCAGCAGCTTCGGTCAGGGGGCCTGGGGCTACACCTTC
TRBJ1-5 . TRBV6-4 TRBD1 CARKCGTGRHSNQPQHF TGTGCCAGGAAGTGTGGGACAGGACGACATAGCAATCAGCCCCAGCATTTT
TRBJ1-2 . TRBV14 . CASSQYNYGYTF TGTGCCAGCAGCCAGTATAACTATGGCTACACCTTC
TRBJ1-2 . TRBV2 . CASSRDTFNYGYTF TGTGCCAGCAGTAGGGACACATTTAACTATGGCTACACCTTC
TRBJ2-3 . TRBV7-3 . CASSSPGDTQYF TGTGCCAGCAGCTCCCCAGGAGATACGCAGTATTTT
TRBJ2-3 . TRBV7-3 . CASSLRQQPDTQYF TGTGCCAGCAGCTTAAGACAGCAGCCAGATACGCAGTATTTT
TRBJ1-1 . TRBV6-2/TRBV6-3 TRBD1 CASSTDREAATEAFF TGTGCCAGCAGTACGGACAGGGAGGCGGCCACTGAAGCTTTCTTT
TRBJ1-6 . TRBV9 . CASSVDGVSYNSPLHF TGTGCCAGCAGCGTAGACGGGGTTTCCTATAATTCACCCCTCCACTTT
TRBJ1-4 . TRBV5-6 . CASSLFGADNEKLFF TGTGCCAGCAGCTTGTTTGGGGCAGACAATGAAAAACTGTTTTTT
TRBJ1-1 . TRBV19 TRBD1 CASLRDSGMNTEAFF TGTGCCAGTCTCCGGGACAGTGGGATGAACACTGAAGCTTTCTTT
TRBJ1-2 . TRBV9 TRBD1 CASVQGVAGYTF TGTGCCAGCGTTCAGGGGGTAGCCGGCTACACCTTC
TRBJ1-1 . TRBV19 . CASSNPAPTEAFF TGTGCCAGTAGCAATCCGGCCCCGACGGAGGCTTTCTTT
TRBJ2-1 once TRBV2 TRBD2 CASRSQAGSSYNEQFF TGTGCCAGCAGATCACAAGCGGGAAGCTCCTACAATGAGCAGTTCTTC
TRBJ1-2 . TRBV7-9 . CASSYQQGFYGYTF TGTGCCAGCAGCTACCAACAGGGATTCTATGGCTACACCTTC
TRBJ2-1 . TRBV7-9 . CASSQQRTHNEQFF TGTGCCAGCAGCCAACAGCGGACCCACAATGAGCAGTTCTTC
TRBJ2-7 . TRBV7-2 . CASSLYSGLYEQYF TGTGCCAGCAGCTTATACAGCGGGCTCTACGAGCAGTACTTC
TRBJ1-5 . TRBV3-1/TRBV3-2 . CASSPVGITGLQPQHF TGTGCCAGCAGCCCAGTAGGTATCACAGGGTTGCAGCCCCAGCATTTT
TRBJ1-1 . TRBV5-6 . CASSQLRVNTEAFF TGTGCCAGCAGCCAGCTCAGGGTGAACACTGAAGCTTTCTTT
TRBJ2-3 . TRBV5-4 . CASSLQGSTDTQYF TGTGCCAGCAGCCTGCAGGGGTCCACAGATACGCAGTATTTT
TRBJ2-3 . TRBV9 TRBD2 CASSVSSGGPKETQYF TGTGCCAGCAGCGTCTCAAGCGGGGGGCCGAAGGAGACGCAGTATTTT
TRBJ1-1 . TRBV6-5 TRBD1 CASRGTGATTEAFF TGTGCCAGCCGAGGGACAGGGGCTACCACTGAAGCTTTCTTT
TRBJ1-2 . TRBV25-1 TRBD1 CASMVEGARNGYTF TGTGCCAGCATGGTGGAGGGGGCGCGGAATGGCTACACCTTC
TRBJ2-5 . TRBV6-2/TRBV6-3 . CASSYSVSRGRETQYF TGTGCCAGCAGTTACTCGGTCTCCAGGGGGAGGGAGACCCAGTACTTC
TRBJ1-1 . TRBV7-9 . CASSGDSQQAFF TGTGCCAGCAGCGGAGACAGCCAACAAGCTTTCTTT
TRBJ1-6 . TRBV2 . CASSEAGQEYNSPLHF TGTGCCAGCAGTGAAGCGGGGCAGGAGTATAATTCACCCCTCCACTTT
TRBJ1-1 . TRBV9 . CASSPGGGSGNTEAFF TGTGCCAGCAGCCCTGGGGGAGGGAGTGGGAACACTGAAGCTTTCTTT
TRBJ1-1 once TRBV19 TRBD1 CASSIQKGTAFYTEAFF TGTGCCAGTAGTATACAAAAAGGGACAGCTTTTTACACTGAAGCTTTCTTT
TRBJ1-1 . TRBV6-5 . CASSYSYNTEAFF TGTGCCAGCAGTTACTCCTATAACACTGAAGCTTTCTTT
TRBJ2-1 once TRBV7-2 . CASRVGGAGNEQFF TGTGCCAGCAGAGTTGGAGGGGCCGGGAATGAGCAGTTCTTC
TRBJ2-2 once TRBV19 . CASTLGGSGELFF TGTGCCAGTACCCTGGGAGGTTCCGGGGAGCTGTTTTTT
TRBJ1-3 . TRBV11-2 . CASSSLSDPGNTIYF TGTGCCAGCAGCTCCCTTTCAGATCCTGGAAACACCATATATTTT
TRBJ2-1 . TRBV5-1 . CASSKGIENEQFF TGCGCCAGCAGCAAGGGGATAGAAAATGAGCAGTTCTTC
TRBJ2-7 once TRBV4-2 TRBD2 CASSQDQSGLAGGSNEQYF TGTGCCAGCAGCCAAGATCAGTCGGGACTAGCGGGGGGGTCGAACGAGCAGTACTTC
TRBJ1-2 . TRBV6-5 TRBD1 CASRPGQGMGGYTF TGTGCCAGCAGGCCGGGACAGGGAATGGGTGGCTACACCTTC
TRBJ1-5 . TRBV28 . CASSSMVQYSNQPQHF TGTGCCAGCAGTTCTATGGTACAGTATAGCAATCAGCCCCAGCATTTT